This T cell receptor (beta chain) was retrieved from a study of technical replicates of blood from a handful of donors. The CDR3 runs to 18 residues. Germline assignment: CDR1 SGHRS and CDR2 YFSETQ. The J segment lost 5 bases and the V segment lost 3 bases, leaving 15 bases of the junction unmatched. TCRdb's table, derived via immunoSEQ multiplex PCR, lists solely in-frame clones and lacks some. Of fewer than 100,000 clones detected, around 90% appear once; the ten largest clones hold 0.25% to 0.35%. The chain combines TRBV5-1 with TRBJ2-1, with 9 bases fitting TRBD1. This clonotype was sampled from a human donor in good health. The specimen sequenced was T cells isolated from PBMCs. This CDR3 is CASSSGQGILGYDNEQFF. The CDR3, as DNA: TGCGCCAGCAGCTCGGGACAGGGAATCCTAGGGTATGACAATGAGCAGTTCTTC.